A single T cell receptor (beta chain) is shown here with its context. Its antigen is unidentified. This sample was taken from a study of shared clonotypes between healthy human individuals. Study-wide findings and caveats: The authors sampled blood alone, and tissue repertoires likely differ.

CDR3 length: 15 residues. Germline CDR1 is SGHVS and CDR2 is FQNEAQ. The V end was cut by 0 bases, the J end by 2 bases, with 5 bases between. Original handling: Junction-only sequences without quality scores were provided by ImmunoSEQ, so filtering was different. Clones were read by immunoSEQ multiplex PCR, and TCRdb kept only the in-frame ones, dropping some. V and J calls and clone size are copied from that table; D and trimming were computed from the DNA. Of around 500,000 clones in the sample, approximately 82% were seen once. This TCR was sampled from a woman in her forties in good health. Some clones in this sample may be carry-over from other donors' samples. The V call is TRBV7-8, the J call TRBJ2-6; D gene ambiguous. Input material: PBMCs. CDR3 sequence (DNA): TGTGCCAGCAGCTTAGCCCACCCTGGGGCCAACGTCCTGACTTTC. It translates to CASSLAHPGANVLTF.